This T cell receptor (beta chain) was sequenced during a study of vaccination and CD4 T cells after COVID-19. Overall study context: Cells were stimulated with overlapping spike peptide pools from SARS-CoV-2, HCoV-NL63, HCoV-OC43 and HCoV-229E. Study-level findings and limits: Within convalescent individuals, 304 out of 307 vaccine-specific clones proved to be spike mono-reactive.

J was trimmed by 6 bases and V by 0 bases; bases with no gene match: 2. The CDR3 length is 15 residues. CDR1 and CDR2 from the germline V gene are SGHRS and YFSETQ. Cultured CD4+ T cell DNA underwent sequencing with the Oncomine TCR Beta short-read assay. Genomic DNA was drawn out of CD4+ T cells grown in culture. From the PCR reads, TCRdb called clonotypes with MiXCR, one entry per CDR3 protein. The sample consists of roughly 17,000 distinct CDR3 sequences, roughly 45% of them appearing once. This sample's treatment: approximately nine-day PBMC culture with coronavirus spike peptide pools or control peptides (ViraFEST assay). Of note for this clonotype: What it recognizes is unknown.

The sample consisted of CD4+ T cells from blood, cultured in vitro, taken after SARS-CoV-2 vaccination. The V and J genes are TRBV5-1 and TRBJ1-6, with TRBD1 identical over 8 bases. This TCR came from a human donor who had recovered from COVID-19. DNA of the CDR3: TGCGCCAGCAGCTTGGAAGGACAGGGTAATTCACCCCTCCACTTT. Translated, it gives CASSLEGQGNSPLHF.